A selection of T cell receptor beta chains follows, all from one sample in a study of shared clonotypes between healthy human individuals. Sequencing was performed with immunoSEQ multiplex PCR; in TCRdb, only in-frame clones are kept and a portion is missing. The table lists 2 million to 2.5 million clones, over 85% of them singletons. The sample was naive CD4+ T cells from PBMCs. The receptor set was obtained from a man younger than 35 in good health. Some clones in this sample may be carry-over from other donors' samples. CDR3s include the opening cysteine and the closing phenylalanine or tryptophan. Each record gives: V gene, clone size, CDR3 protein. Part of the rows lack a size; the others show once, few, many or a class for expanded clones.

TRBV28,-,CASSGGGAGTREQYF
TRBV7-3,-,CASSPHPPDTQYF
TRBV29-1,once,CSATGSGFYEQYF
TRBV28,-,CASSLPLLPVGNTEAFF
TRBV7-8,-,CASSLDPASGRAADTQYF
TRBV11-2,-,CASSSPGPRGGNYGYTF
TRBV27,-,CASTRTSGSLYQETQYF
TRBV27,-,CASGRGGDTQYF
TRBV27,-,CASSGQGAGNIQYF
TRBV6-6,-,CASSLAEGAPTGELFF
TRBV6-1,once,CASSESPPRMNTEAFF
TRBV5-6,-,CASSLIGTGLAYEQYF
TRBV4-1,-,CASSSGLAGYTDTQYF
TRBV6-1,-,CASSEGRTGTHQFF
TRBV5-1,-,CASGMTGGLEAFF
TRBV9,-,CASSVEPMENTEAFF
TRBV28,-,CASIPGGLSYNEQFF
TRBV4-2,-,CASSQRGDRDEKLFF
TRBV6-1,once,CASNKMDTYEQYF
TRBV7-6,-,CASSLAATDNEQFF
TRBV5-1,-,CASSERSRGAVEAFF
TRBV5-5,-,CASSWTGGGLGQYF
TRBV6-1,-,CASSDPSSGGHIQYF
TRBV5-1,-,CASSTGDSLNQPQHF
TRBV21-1,few,CASSKHSGRQPQHF
TRBV2,-,CASSAQGAMSGELFF
TRBV5-1,once,CASSLEGLAEGAINEQFF
TRBV2,-,CASSRDRTLEEQYF
TRBV7-8,-,CASSSLGTSGYNEQFF
TRBV5-1,-,CASSYLSSDNEKLFF
TRBV2,-,CASRPSTNEKLFF
TRBV6-5,-,CASRTGWVTEAFF
TRBV18,-,CASSPSRGGGTEAFF
TRBV2,-,CASSEQGATRGEQYF
TRBV10-3,-,CAIRTGGPYEQYF
TRBV4-1,-,CASSQEIRLGPQHF
TRBV4-3,-,CASSHVGGGHYNEQFF
TRBV4-1,-,CASSQGFGVAEQFF
TRBV5-8,-,CASSPAGVLNTEAFF
TRBV28,-,CASSFPGAGEQYF
TRBV5-1,-,CASSLGAGGAILGAYNEQFF
TRBV29-1,-,CSVADRGWETQYF
TRBV28,-,CASAEAQPYNEQFF
TRBV5-1,-,CASSKGQGLAKGSGELFF
TRBV6-6,-,CASKHSYGSYEQYF
TRBV7-3,-,CASSPGGTRANEQFF
TRBV5-8,-,CASSLARGFDEQYF
TRBV28,-,CASSLSGLGSPLHF
TRBV18,-,CASSLASRETQYF
TRBV6-1,once,CASLDRGRADTQYF
TRBV28,-,CASSAYYSTEAFF
TRBV9,-,CASSVPGQASATNEKLFF
TRBV19,-,CASRIGAGYEQYF
TRBV18,few,CASSPDSTEAFF
TRBV5-4,-,CASSLRQGASNEQFF